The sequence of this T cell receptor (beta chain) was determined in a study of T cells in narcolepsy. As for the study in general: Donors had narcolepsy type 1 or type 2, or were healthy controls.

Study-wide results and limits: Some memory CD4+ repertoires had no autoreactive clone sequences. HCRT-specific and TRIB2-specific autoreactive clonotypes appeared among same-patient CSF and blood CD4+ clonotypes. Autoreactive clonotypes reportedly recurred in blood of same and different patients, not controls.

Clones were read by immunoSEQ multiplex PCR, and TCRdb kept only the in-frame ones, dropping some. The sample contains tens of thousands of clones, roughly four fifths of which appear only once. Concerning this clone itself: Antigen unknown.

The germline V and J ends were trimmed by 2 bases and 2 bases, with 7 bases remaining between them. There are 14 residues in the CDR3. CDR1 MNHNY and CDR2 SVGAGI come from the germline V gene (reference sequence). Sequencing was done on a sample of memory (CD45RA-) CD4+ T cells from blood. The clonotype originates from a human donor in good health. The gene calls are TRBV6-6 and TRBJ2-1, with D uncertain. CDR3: CASSYRVAYNEQFF. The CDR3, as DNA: TGTGCCAGCAGTTACAGGGTAGCCTACAATGAGCAGTTCTTC.